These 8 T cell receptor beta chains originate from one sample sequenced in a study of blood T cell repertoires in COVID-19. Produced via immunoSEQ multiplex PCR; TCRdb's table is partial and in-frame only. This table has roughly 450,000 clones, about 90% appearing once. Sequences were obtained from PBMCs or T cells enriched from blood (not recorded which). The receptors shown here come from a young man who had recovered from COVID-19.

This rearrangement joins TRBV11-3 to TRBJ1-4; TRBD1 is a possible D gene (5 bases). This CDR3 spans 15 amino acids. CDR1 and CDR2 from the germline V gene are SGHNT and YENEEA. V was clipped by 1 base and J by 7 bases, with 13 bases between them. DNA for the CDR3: TGTGCCAGCAGCTTAGGATTGGGGCTCGTTGAAAAACTGTTTTTT. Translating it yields CASSLGLGLVEKLFF.

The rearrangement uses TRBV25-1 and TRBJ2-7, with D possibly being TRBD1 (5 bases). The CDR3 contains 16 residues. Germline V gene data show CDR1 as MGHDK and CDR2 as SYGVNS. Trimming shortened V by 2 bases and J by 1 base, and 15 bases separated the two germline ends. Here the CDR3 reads CASSEPSGSASYEQYF. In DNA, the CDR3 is TGTGCCAGCAGTGAACCATCAGGGTCGGCGTCCTACGAGCAGTACTTC.

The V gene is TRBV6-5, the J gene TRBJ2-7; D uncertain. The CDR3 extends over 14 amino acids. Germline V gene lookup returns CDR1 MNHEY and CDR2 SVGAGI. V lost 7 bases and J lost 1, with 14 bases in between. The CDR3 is CASKARIMSYEQYF. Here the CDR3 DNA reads TGTGCCAGCAAAGCGAGGATAATGTCCTACGAGCAGTACTTC.

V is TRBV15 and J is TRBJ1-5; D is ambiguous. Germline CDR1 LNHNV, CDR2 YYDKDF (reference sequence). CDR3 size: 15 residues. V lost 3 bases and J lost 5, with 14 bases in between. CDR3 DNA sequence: TGTGCCACCAGCAGCCTCCGGGATCTTTATCAGCCCCAGCATTTT. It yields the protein CATSSLRDLYQPQHF.

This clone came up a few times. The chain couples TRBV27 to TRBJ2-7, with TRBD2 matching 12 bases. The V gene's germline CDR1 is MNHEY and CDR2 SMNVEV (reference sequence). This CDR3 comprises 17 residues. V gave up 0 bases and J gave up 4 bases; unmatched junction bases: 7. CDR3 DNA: TGTGCCAGCAGTTTATCGGGCCTAGCGGGAGGGTTTTACGAGCAGTACTTC. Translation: CASSLSGLAGGFYEQYF.

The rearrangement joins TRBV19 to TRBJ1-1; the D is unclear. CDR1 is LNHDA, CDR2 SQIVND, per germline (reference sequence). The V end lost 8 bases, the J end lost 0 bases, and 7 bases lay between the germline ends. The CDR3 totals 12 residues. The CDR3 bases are TGTGCCAGTGGAGGTATGAACACTGAAGCTTTCTTT. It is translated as CASGGMNTEAFF.

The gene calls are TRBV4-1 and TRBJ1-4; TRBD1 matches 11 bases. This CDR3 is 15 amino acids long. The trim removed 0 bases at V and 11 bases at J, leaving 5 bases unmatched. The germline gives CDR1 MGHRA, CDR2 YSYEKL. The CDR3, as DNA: TGCGCCAGCAGCCAAGATCACGGACAGGGGGCCAAACTGTTTTTT. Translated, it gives CASSQDHGQGAKLFF.

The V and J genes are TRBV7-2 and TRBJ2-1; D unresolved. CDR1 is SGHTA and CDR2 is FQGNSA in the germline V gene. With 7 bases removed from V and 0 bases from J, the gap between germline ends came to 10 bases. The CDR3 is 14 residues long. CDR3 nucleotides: TGTGCCAGCATACAGACGAGCTCCTACAATGAGCAGTTCTTC. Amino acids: CASIQTSSYNEQFF. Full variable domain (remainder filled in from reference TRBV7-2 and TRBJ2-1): GAGVSQSPSNKVTEKGKDVELRCDPISGHTALYWYRQSLGQGLEFLIYFQGNSAPDKSGLPSDRFSAERTGGSVSTLTIQRTQQEDSAVYLCASIQTSSYNEQFFGPGTRLTVL.